Listed below are T cell receptor beta chains from one sample, sequenced in a study of PD-1 blockade in classical Hodgkin lymphoma. Here immunoSEQ multiplex PCR was the method, and the copy in TCRdb shows in-frame clones only, minus some. The repertoire holds roughly 42,000 clones, with 55% to 70% as singletons. The sequences come from peripheral blood mononuclear cells (PBMCs), collected before the fourth cycle of nivolumab. The source is a human donor with classical Hodgkin lymphoma. Both conserved end residues are part of each CDR3. A D gene is named only where the DNA matches it firmly. The size entry is marked missing in some rows and otherwise reads once, few, many or a size class.

V gene,D gene,clone size,J gene,CDR3 protein,CDR3 DNA
TRBV2,.,few,TRBJ1-1,CASTEGIGNTEAFF,TGTGCCAGCACGGAAGGTATTGGCAACACTGAAGCTTTCTTT
TRBV7-2,.,.,TRBJ2-2,CASSPSTGELFF,TGTGCCAGCAGCCCAAGCACCGGGGAGCTGTTTTTT
TRBV9,TRBD1,many,TRBJ2-7,CASSVGQSSYEQYF,TGTGCCAGCAGCGTGGGACAGAGCTCCTACGAGCAGTACTTC
TRBV13,.,once,TRBJ1-4,CASSSSRTDLSNEKLFF,TGTGCCAGCAGCTCCTCCCGGACGGATTTATCTAATGAAAAACTGTTTTTT
TRBV6-5,.,many,TRBJ2-1,CASSPDSVNEQFF,TGTGCCAGCAGCCCGGACAGCGTAAATGAGCAGTTCTTC
TRBV6-6,.,.,TRBJ2-3,CASSYGWGADTQYF,TGTGCCAGCAGTTACGGGTGGGGGGCTGATACGCAGTATTTT
TRBV4-1,.,.,TRBJ2-1,CASSQGANYNEQFF,TGCGCCAGCAGCCAGGGGGCTAACTACAATGAGCAGTTCTTC
TRBV7-8,.,few,TRBJ1-4,CASSPIYLSTTNEKLFF,TGTGCCAGCAGCCCGATCTACCTTTCTACCACTAATGAAAAACTGTTTTTT
TRBV2,TRBD1,.,TRBJ1-1,CASRGAGTDSTEAFF,TGTGCCAGCAGGGGGGCCGGGACAGATAGCACTGAAGCTTTCTTT
TRBV5-1,TRBD1,.,TRBJ1-4,CASSLGQENEKLFF,TGCGCCAGCAGCCTGGGACAGGAAAATGAAAAACTGTTTTTT
TRBV6-5,TRBD1,.,TRBJ1-5,CASSPGTGLNQPQHF,TGTGCCAGCAGTCCAGGGACAGGGTTGAATCAGCCCCAGCATTTT
TRBV4-3,.,.,TRBJ1-4,CASSQDGLNEKLFF,TGCGCCAGCAGCCAAGATGGCCTAAATGAAAAACTGTTTTTT
TRBV6-5,.,.,TRBJ2-7,CAIPTGKYEQYF,TGTGCCATCCCGACAGGTAAGTACGAGCAGTACTTC
TRBV13,TRBD2,.,TRBJ2-2,CASSSTSGGPTGELFF,TGTGCCAGCAGCTCGACTAGCGGGGGCCCTACCGGGGAGCTGTTTTTT
TRBV5-1,.,.,TRBJ1-2,CASSSPVGLANYGYTF,TGCGCCAGCAGCTCACCAGTGGGTTTAGCTAACTATGGCTACACCTTC
TRBV28,TRBD1,.,TRBJ1-5,CASSLDRGGDGQPQHF,TGTGCCAGCAGTTTAGACAGGGGAGGAGACGGTCAGCCCCAGCATTTT
TRBV29-1,TRBD1,once,TRBJ2-3,CSVATGITDTQYF,TGCAGCGTTGCGACAGGGATCACAGATACGCAGTATTTT
TRBV6-5,.,.,TRBJ2-7,CASSPTGDSYEQYF,TGTGCCAGCAGTCCTACAGGAGATTCCTACGAGCAGTACTTC
TRBV27,.,.,TRBJ2-3,CASSPTDKADTQYF,TGTGCCAGCAGTCCGACAGATAAGGCAGATACGCAGTATTTT
TRBV9,TRBD2,.,TRBJ2-1,CASSALWTSGGSSYNEQFF,TGTGCCAGCAGCGCCCTTTGGACTAGCGGGGGGAGCTCCTACAATGAGCAGTTCTTC
TRBV7-8,.,.,TRBJ1-2,CASSQLEGDYGYTF,TGTGCCAGCAGTCAATTAGAAGGTGACTATGGCTACACCTTC
TRBV9,.,.,TRBJ2-5,CASSAQGLSGTQYF,TGTGCCAGCAGCGCGCAGGGACTTTCGGGGACCCAGTACTTC
TRBV25-1,TRBD2,.,TRBJ2-5,CASSEYAGGQETQYF,TGTGCCAGCAGTGAATATGCGGGGGGGCAAGAGACCCAGTACTTC
TRBV5-1,TRBD1,medium-sized,TRBJ2-1,CASSFSLTGGEQFF,TGCGCCAGCAGCTTTAGTTTAACAGGGGGGGAGCAGTTCTTC
TRBV28,.,.,TRBJ2-2,CASSPRGTEDTGELFF,TGTGCCAGCAGTCCCCGGGGGACGGAGGACACCGGGGAGCTGTTTTTT
TRBV11-1,TRBD1,.,TRBJ2-1,CASSLRVPGQGLGEQFF,TGTGCCAGCAGCCTTAGAGTCCCGGGACAGGGTTTGGGTGAGCAGTTCTTC
TRBV5-1,.,.,TRBJ2-7,CASSLPALKVGFSYEQYF,TGCGCCAGCAGCTTGCCCGCGCTTAAGGTAGGATTCTCCTACGAGCAGTACTTC
TRBV6-1,.,.,TRBJ2-7,CASSEGLLEQYF,TGTGCCAGCAGTGAAGGTCTCCTCGAGCAGTACTTC
TRBV6-1,.,.,TRBJ1-5,CASTEFRGSNQPQHF,TGTGCCAGCACCGAATTCAGAGGTAGCAATCAGCCCCAGCATTTT
TRBV6-1,.,.,TRBJ2-2,CASSETTYANTGELFF,TGTGCCAGCAGTGAAACCACCTACGCGAACACCGGGGAGCTGTTTTTT
TRBV14,TRBD2,.,TRBJ2-7,CASSHRPGLAGSEQYF,TGTGCCAGCAGCCACAGACCGGGACTAGCGGGGTCCGAGCAGTACTTC
TRBV19,.,.,TRBJ2-7,CASSMSLGNYEQYF,TGTGCCAGTAGTATGTCACTAGGAAATTACGAGCAGTACTTC
TRBV30,.,.,TRBJ1-2,CAWSVSWGGGYTF,TGTGCCTGGAGTGTATCGTGGGGCGGTGGCTACACCTTC
TRBV6-1,.,.,TRBJ2-7,CASREISRAEAYYEQYF,TGTGCCAGCAGGGAAATCTCCCGGGCCGAGGCTTACTACGAGCAGTACTTC
TRBV10-3,TRBD1,.,TRBJ1-2,CAISEYIQGSGYTF,TGTGCCATCAGTGAGTATATACAGGGGAGCGGCTACACCTTC
TRBV7-9,.,.,TRBJ2-3,CASSLVSQGPDTQYF,TGTGCCAGCAGCTTAGTTTCGCAGGGACCAGATACGCAGTATTTT
TRBV2,.,few,TRBJ1-3,CASSQENTIYF,TGTGCCAGCAGTCAGGAAAACACCATATATTTT
TRBV10-3,.,.,TRBJ2-5,CAISVEVGRTQETQYF,TGTGCCATCAGTGTAGAGGTCGGCCGGACGCAAGAGACCCAGTACTTC
TRBV4-3,TRBD1,.,TRBJ1-3,CASSQYYGQGTGNTIYF,TGCGCCAGCAGCCAATACTATGGACAGGGCACTGGAAACACCATATATTTT
TRBV5-4,TRBD1,.,TRBJ1-1,CASTGQGADTEAFF,TGTGCCAGCACCGGACAGGGGGCCGACACTGAAGCTTTCTTT
TRBV7-6,TRBD2,.,TRBJ2-5,CASSLVGPLAGEAQYF,TGTGCCAGCAGCTTAGTAGGGCCACTAGCGGGGGAGGCCCAGTACTTC
TRBV19,.,.,TRBJ1-5,CASRTPGGLGQNQPQHF,TGTGCCAGTAGGACCCCCGGGGGGCTAGGGCAGAATCAGCCCCAGCATTTT
TRBV5-5,.,.,TRBJ1-1,CASTAGVSTEAFF,TGTGCCAGCACCGCAGGGGTTTCCACTGAAGCTTTCTTT
TRBV18,TRBD2,few,TRBJ2-7,CASSHPSGVPYEQYF,TGTGCCAGCTCACATCCGAGCGGGGTCCCCTACGAGCAGTACTTC